The 17 T cell receptor beta chains given below trace back to one sample, sequenced in a study of cytomegalovirus exposure and HLA in healthy donors (dated by TCRdb to about 2017). Library preparation was by the immunoSEQ multiplex PCR assay. For the multiplex PCR, a mixture combining 60 forward primers for TCR Vbeta segments and 13 reverse primers for TCR Jbeta segments was used. TCRdb took over this immuneACCESS table, retaining in-frame rearrangements with V and J assigned. Such tables are incomplete; in checked studies, under half of the missing clones stem from an unresolved V gene, and the remainder is unexplained. For this sample the table gives approximately 100,000 clones, of which 70% to 85% were detected only once. The leading ten clones occupy 0.9% to 1.5% of the sample. What was sequenced was PBMCs. These receptors were taken from a woman aged 18-35 years in good health and CMV-seronegative.

This clone was observed a few times. The V gene is TRBV5-4, the J gene TRBJ2-7; 9 bases line up with TRBD2. The CDR3 length is 15 residues. Unmatched junction bases numbered 10, after V lost 4 bases and J lost 5 bases. CDR1 and CDR2 from the germline V gene are SGHNT and YYREEE (reference sequence). In DNA, the CDR3 is TGTGCCAGCAGCCAAGATGAGACTAGCGGTCACGAGCAGTACTTC. Protein: CASSQDETSGHEQYF. Filled out from reference TRBV5-4 and TRBJ2-7, the complete variable domain reads ETGVTQSPTHLIKTRGQQVTLRCSSQSGHNTVSWYQQALGQGPQFIFQYYREEENGRGNFPPRFSGLQFPNYSSELNVNALELDDSALYLCASSQDETSGHEQYFGPGTRLTVT.

This clone has a single count. The chain combines TRBV28 with TRBJ1-1; weak D call: TRBD1 (6 bases). The CDR3 consists of 17 residues. V shed 6 bases and J shed 0 bases, with 20 bases lying between them. Germline CDR1 reads MDHEN; CDR2 reads SYDVKM. CDR3 nucleotides: TGTGCCAGCAGAAGTCGGACAGATCGGTTCATGAACACTGAAGCTTTCTTT. This translates into CASRSRTDRFMNTEAFF.

The chain uses TRBV9 and TRBJ2-3, with 11 bases lining up with TRBD2. The germline V gene encodes CDR1 SGDLS and CDR2 YYNGEE. V was pared by 3 bases and J by 6 bases, with 12 bases of the junction left unmatched. The CDR3 spans 17 residues. CDR3 DNA: TGTGCCAGCAGCGCTCAAAGGGGACTAGCGGACCCGGATACGCAGTATTTT. Amino acid sequence: CASSAQRGLADPDTQYF. The full variable domain, rest sourced from reference TRBV9 and TRBJ2-3, is DSGVTQTPKHLITATGQRVTLRCSPRSGDLSVYWYQQSLDQGLQFLIQYYNGEERAKGNILERFSAQQFPDLHSELNLSSLELGDSALYFCASSAQRGLADPDTQYFGPGTRLTVL.

The chain recombines TRBV7-2 with TRBJ1-5; D is undetermined. CDR3 length equals 16 residues. The germline V and J ends were trimmed by 1 base and 4 bases, with 14 bases remaining between them. The V gene's germline CDR1 is SGHTA and CDR2 FQGNSA. CDR3: CASSLGGGLRNQPQHF. CDR3 bases: TGTGCCAGCAGCTTAGGGGGAGGGTTGAGGAATCAGCCCCAGCATTTT.

The rearrangement links TRBV19 to TRBJ1-1; D is undetermined. The V gene's germline CDR1 is LNHDA and CDR2 SQIVND (reference sequence). V was shortened by 3 bases and J by 1 base, with 6 bases between the two germline ends. The CDR3 sequence is 13 residues long. The CDR3 sequence: CASSMRGNTEAFF. The CDR3 DNA follows: TGTGCCAGTAGTATGAGAGGGAACACTGAAGCTTTCTTT.

J is TRBJ1-1 and V is TRBV12-5, with D unclear. This CDR3 is built from 14 residues. Germline CDR1 LGHNT, CDR2 FRNRAP. Deletions cut 3 bases from V and 3 bases from J, with 11 bases between. CDR3 loop: CASGLAGRDTEAFF. As DNA, the CDR3 is TGTGCTAGTGGTTTAGCGGGTAGGGACACTGAAGCTTTCTTT.

The chain uses TRBV7-2 and TRBJ2-3; 11 bases are shared with TRBD1. V lost 4 bases and J lost 4; bases outside the gene matches: 4. The CDR3 contains 15 residues. The germline V gene encodes CDR1 SGHTA and CDR2 FQGNSA. The CDR3 DNA follows: TGTGCCAGCAGCTACCGGGACAGGGGGGCAGATACGCAGTATTTT. This sequence encodes CASSYRDRGADTQYF.

This clone has a handful of counts. V usage is TRBV4-3 and J usage is TRBJ2-1; 8 bases agree with TRBD2. V was pared by 3 bases and J by 7 bases, with 2 bases of the junction left unmatched. CDR1 and CDR2 (germline): LGHNA, YSLEER. This CDR3 contains 13 residues. The CDR3 bases are TGCGCCAGCAGCCAGGGCGGGAGGAATGAGCAGTTCTTC. It codes for CASSQGGRNEQFF.

This clone was counted between two and nine times. The chain employs TRBV6-1 and TRBJ2-1, with 8 nucleotides matching TRBD2. This CDR3 region has 15 residues. Unmatched junction bases numbered 3, after V lost 5 bases and J lost 0 bases. The germline gives CDR1 MNHNS, CDR2 SASEGT. CDR3 bases: TGTGCCAGCAGTCCCCTAGCGGGCTCCTACAATGAGCAGTTCTTC. Protein product: CASSPLAGSYNEQFF.

This chain connects TRBV19 to TRBJ1-2, with D perhaps TRBD1 (6 bases). Trimming pared 0 bases from V and 6 bases from J, leaving 20 bases between. CDR1 is LNHDA and CDR2 is SQIVND in the germline V gene (reference sequence). This CDR3 is built from 17 residues. The CDR3 DNA sequence: TGTGCCAGTAGTATAGATCGCCGGGACATCAAAGGCGATGGCTACACCTTC. Translating gives CASSIDRRDIKGDGYTF. The variable domain in full, with the rest retrieved from reference TRBV19 and TRBJ1-2, is DGGITQSPKYLFRKEGQNVTLSCEQNLNHDAMYWYRQDPGQGLRLIYYSQIVNDFQKGDIAEGYSVSREKKESFPLTVTSAQKNPTAFYLCASSIDRRDIKGDGYTFGSGTRLTVV.

There are a few counts of this clone. This chain joins TRBV5-1 and TRBJ2-1; 10 bases are a match to TRBD2. V trimming: 0 bases; J trimming: 0 bases; junction bases outside the gene matches: 6. Germline lookup yields CDR1 SGHRS and CDR2 YFSETQ. The CDR3 totals 18 residues. The CDR3 spells CASSLVGLADSSYNEQFF. CDR3 bases: TGCGCCAGCAGCTTGGTTGGACTAGCGGACAGCTCCTACAATGAGCAGTTCTTC.

The chain carries TRBV2 and TRBJ2-1; 9 nucleotides line up with TRBD2. This CDR3 contains 19 residues. Germline V gives CDR1 SNHLY, CDR2 FYNNEI. V was clipped by 10 bases and J by 0 bases; unmatched bases: 19. CDR3 sequence: CAKGGPGSGSGSSYNEQFF. The CDR3 coding sequence is TGTGCCAAGGGGGGCCCCGGTAGCGGGAGTGGGAGCTCCTACAATGAGCAGTTCTTC.

CDR3 amino acids: CASSLAGVGFRGNSPLHF. In DNA form, the CDR3 reads TGTGCCAGCAGCTTAGCGGGGGTCGGTTTCCGGGGGAATTCACCCCTCCACTTT. The chain has TRBV7-2 and TRBJ1-6, with a weak D call TRBD1 (5 bases). CDR1 is SGHTA, CDR2 FQGNSA, per germline. The CDR3 loop spans 18 amino acids. V was trimmed by 0 bases and J by 7 bases, leaving 19 bases between them.

This clone was seen only a few times. V usage is TRBV7-9 and J usage is TRBJ2-1; D possibly corresponds to TRBD2 (5 bases). Per germline, CDR1 SEHNR and CDR2 FQNEAQ (reference sequence). The V end lost 4 bases, the J end lost 10 bases, and 14 bases lay between the germline ends. The CDR3 spans 13 residues. Here the CDR3 reads CASSSAGVWEQFF. The DNA of the CDR3 is TGTGCCAGCAGCTCCGCCGGGGTTTGGGAGCAGTTCTTC.

The rearrangement joins TRBV5-1 to TRBJ2-1, with TRBD1 matching over 10 bases. Trimming removed 4 bases from V and 12 bases from J; junction bases left unmatched: 7. CDR1 and CDR2 from the germline V gene are SGHRS and YFSETQ. This CDR3 has 13 residues. The CDR3 coding sequence is TGCGCCAGCAGCCGGGGACAGGGGATCAGGCAGTTCTTC. Its translation is CASSRGQGIRQFF.

The sample holds one count of this clone. The chain carries TRBV28 and TRBJ2-1, with 9 positions matching TRBD2. J lost 4 bases, V lost 4 bases, and 11 bases had no gene match. The germline CDR1 and CDR2 sequences are MDHEN and SYDVKM. The CDR3 runs to 17 residues. DNA for the CDR3: TGTGCCAGCAGTTCGCTCTCTGCTAGCGGGACGTACAATGAGCAGTTCTTC. It specifies CASSSLSASGTYNEQFF.

This rearrangement joins TRBV29-1 to TRBJ2-5; TRBD2 matches 9 bases. Germline-derived CDR1 and CDR2 are SQVTM and ANQGSEA. V was clipped by 4 bases and J by 0 bases; unmatched bases: 12. The CDR3 runs 17 residues. Here the CDR3 DNA reads TGCAGCGTTGGAACGGGACTAGCCGGATTGTACCAAGAGACCCAGTACTTC. It encodes CSVGTGLAGLYQETQYF.